This T cell receptor (beta chain) originates from a study of cytomegalovirus exposure and HLA in healthy donors. Looking at the study overall: In an earlier analysis, almost 120 million unique TCR beta sequences were found from some 200 million T cells. Study conclusions and caveats: Later analysis showed TCR association rates varying by HLA locus, highest for DRB1 and lowest for HLA-C. Available immune exposure information covered CMV serostatus only. About 90% or about 30% of the time was how often most TCR beta V segments were productive, according to an earlier analysis.

Worth noting for this clone: The antigen remains undetermined.

PCR used 60 Vbeta primers and 13 Jbeta primers. The table came from immunoSEQ multiplex PCR; TCRdb's copy has only in-frame clones and leaves some out. The sample yields around 110,000 clones, around 83% seen once. The V segment lost 2 bases and the J segment 6 bases; nucleotides outside the gene matches: 2. This CDR3 comprises 14 residues. Germline V CDR1 and CDR2: MDHEN, SYDVKM. The TCR sequence derives from a man between 25 and 39 years old in good health and CMV-seropositive. The sequenced sample consisted of PBMCs. J is TRBJ2-7 and V is TRBV28, with 12 bases that match TRBD1. CDR3 nucleotide sequence: TGTGCCAGCAGTTTAGGGACAGGGGGCGGCGAGCAGTACTTC. Translating it yields CASSLGTGGGEQYF.